This T cell receptor beta chain was retrieved from a study of regulatory T cells in long-lasting Graves disease. This CDR3 region has 14 residues. From germline, CDR1 is MNHNS and CDR2 SASEGT. J lost 2 bases, V lost 6 bases, and 6 bases had no gene match. Documented time point: newly diagnosed GD, antithyroid drugs for less than 3 months. Isolated PBMC RNA provided the starting material for the TCR library. This clonotype was seen repeatedly, ten times or more. Construction of the TCR beta libraries employed iRepertoire HTBI primers in conjunction with Arm-PCR of CDR3 regions. TCRdb processed the multiplex PCR reads anew with MiXCR; each CDR3 protein has one entry. The sample shows about 370,000 distinct CDR3 sequences, less than 20% of them seen only once.

Here the sequenced sample was peripheral blood mononuclear cells (PBMCs), taken at new diagnosis, from a patient treated with antithyroid drugs. The receptor was derived from a female donor with Graves disease. The V and J genes are TRBV6-1 and TRBJ1-1; 7 bases fit TRBD1. The CDR3 loop reads CASRDWDRNTEAFF. CDR3 in DNA: TGTGCCAGCAGAGACTGGGACAGAAACACTGAAGCTTTCTTT.